A single sample gave rise to the 30 T cell receptor beta chains below, sequenced in a study of T-cell reconstitution after alpha-beta-depleted transplantation in children. The TCRbeta library incorporated unique molecular identifiers. Each CDR3 protein is one row after TCRdb ran MiXCR on the PCR reads. The data show 350,000 to 500,000 distinct CDR3 sequences, 43% seen once. Sequenced material: PBMCs, taken before TCRalphabeta/CD19-depleted stem cell transplant. Receptors were obtained from a girl aged 2-10 years with aplastic anemia, due to receive a stem cell transplant.

The V and J genes are TRBV6-1 and TRBJ2-5; possible D gene TRBD2, 5 bases. Germline V gives CDR1 MNHNS, CDR2 SASEGT. V lost 6 bases and J 6 bases, leaving 20 bases between the germline ends. The CDR3 covers 15 residues. DNA for the CDR3: TGTGCCAGCAGGGACGGACGAAGCCCCGGGAAGACCCAGTACTTC. This sequence encodes CASRDGRSPGKTQYF.

Many counts were recorded for this clonotype. The chain is built from TRBV20-1 and TRBJ2-3; 7 bases are a match to TRBD1. Germline lookup yields CDR1 DFQATT and CDR2 SNEGSKA (reference sequence). The CDR3 has 12 amino acids. V was clipped by 4 bases and J by 4 bases; unmatched bases: 2. CDR3 residues: CSATDRADTQYF. CDR3 coding DNA: TGCAGTGCTACAGACAGGGCAGATACGCAGTATTTT.

There are many counts of this clonotype. This chain joins TRBV27 and TRBJ1-6; 7 bases align to TRBD1. The junction had 7 bases not matched to a gene; V was cut back by 7 bases and J by 7 bases. This CDR3 is built from 14 residues. The germline CDR1 and CDR2 sequences are MNHEY and SMNVEV (reference sequence). CDR3 nucleotides: TGTGCCAGCACCCCGGGGACAGCCAATTCACCCCTCCACTTT. Its protein is CASTPGTANSPLHF.

The sample holds many counts of this clonotype. The chain uses TRBV15 and TRBJ2-7; the match to TRBD1 covers 8 bases. Trimming cost V 3 bases and J 1 base; bases outside gene matches: 11. The CDR3 runs 17 residues. The germline CDR1 and CDR2 sequences are LNHNV and YYDKDF (reference sequence). The CDR3 here is CATSRTRTGPLSYEQYF. The CDR3 region has the DNA TGTGCCACCAGCAGGACCCGGACAGGGCCTCTGTCCTACGAGCAGTACTTC.

The V and J genes are TRBV20-1 and TRBJ2-7; no clear D gene. Trimming cost V 6 bases and J 5 bases, with 11 bases left between them. Germline CDR1 and CDR2: DFQATT and SNEGSKA (reference sequence). There are 11 residues in the CDR3. CDR3 bases: TGCAGTGCCTCAAGGAAGGACGAGCAGTACTTC. Translation gives CSASRKDEQYF.

The rearrangement joins TRBV7-3 to TRBJ1-5; D gene ambiguous. Germline CDR1 and CDR2: SGHTA and FQGTGA. V lost 5 bases and J lost 5, with 13 bases in between. CDR3 length: 14 residues. CDR3 protein: CASSTSPPDQPQHF. The DNA for the CDR3 is TGTGCCAGCAGCACAAGTCCCCCGGATCAGCCCCAGCATTTT. The full variable domain, with the rest looked up from reference TRBV7-3 and TRBJ1-5, is GAGVSQTPSNKVTEKGKYVELRCDPISGHTALYWYRQSLGQGPEFLIYFQGTGAADDSGLPNDRFFAVRPEGSVSTLKIQRTERGDSAVYLCASSTSPPDQPQHFGDGTRLSIL.

This chain joins TRBV20-1 and TRBJ1-1, with a possible D match to TRBD1 (6 bases). Germline values: CDR1 DFQATT, CDR2 SNEGSKA (reference sequence). The V end was cut by 5 bases, the J end by 5 bases, with 18 bases between. This CDR3 is 14 amino acids long. The CDR3 sequence is CSAAQGGRGTEAFF. Here the CDR3 DNA reads TGCAGTGCTGCCCAAGGGGGTAGGGGTACTGAAGCTTTCTTT.

This clonotype was seen a handful of times. The CDR3 sequence is CASSVDRGAHGYTF. DNA for the CDR3: TGTGCCAGCAGCGTAGACAGGGGAGCTCATGGCTACACCTTC. This chain links TRBV9 with TRBJ1-2; 7 positions agree with TRBD1. CDR1 SGDLS and CDR2 YYNGEE come from the germline V gene. V shed 0 bases, J shed 6 bases, and the junction held 5 bases outside the gene matches. This CDR3 comprises 14 residues.

Turning to this clonotype: This could be a read error, since a much larger clone is one nucleotide away. The chain links TRBV3-1 to TRBJ2-1, with D perhaps given as TRBD1 or TRBD2 (6 bases each). The CDR3 is 20 amino acids. V was shortened by 4 bases and J by 0 bases, with 25 bases between the two germline ends. From germline, CDR1 is LGHDT and CDR2 YNNKEL (reference sequence). The CDR3 DNA is TGTGCCAGCAGCCTAAGGGACACCGGGAGTGCCGAATACTCCTACAATGAGCAGTTCTTC. As protein: CASSLRDTGSAEYSYNEQFF.

This clonotype was observed a handful of times. The chain couples TRBV12-3 or TRBV12-4 to TRBJ2-5, with TRBD1 identical over 7 bases. This CDR3 is 15 amino acids long. Unmatched junction bases numbered 12, after V lost 6 bases and J lost 5 bases. The CDR3 here is CASSLPRGQGETQYF. CDR3 in DNA: TGTGCCAGCAGCTTACCGAGGGGGCAGGGGGAGACCCAGTACTTC.

This clonotype was detected a few times. The chain is built from TRBV18 and TRBJ2-1; D is possibly TRBD1 (6 bases). CDR1 is KGHSH and CDR2 is LQKENI in the germline V gene. The CDR3 covers 13 residues. Between the trimmed V and J ends, which lost 8 bases and 6 bases, there was a span of 14 bases. Here the CDR3 reads CASAGDEGNEQFF. CDR3 nucleotides: TGTGCCAGCGCAGGGGACGAGGGCAATGAGCAGTTCTTC.

This clonotype was seen many times. The chain links TRBV20-1 to TRBJ2-1; 7 bases map to TRBD2. Germline trimming cut 5 bases from V and 3 bases from J; bases unmatched to any gene: 4. This CDR3 has 13 residues. The germline V gene encodes CDR1 DFQATT and CDR2 SNEGSKA (reference sequence). DNA of the CDR3: TGCAGTGCTGGGGAGGGCAACTACAATGAGCAGTTCTTC. This encodes CSAGEGNYNEQFF.

V usage is TRBV28 and J usage is TRBJ2-3; D perhaps matches TRBD2 (5 bases). CDR1 and CDR2 (germline): MDHEN, SYDVKM. Deletions cut 6 bases from V and 0 bases from J, with 13 bases between. The CDR3 length is 15 residues. This chain's CDR3 is CASSGGRSSTDTQYF. DNA for the CDR3: TGTGCCAGCAGCGGCGGGCGGAGTAGCACAGATACGCAGTATTTT.

A few counts support this clonotype. J is TRBJ2-1 and V is TRBV20-1, with a possible D match to TRBD2 (6 bases). The CDR3 sequence is 14 residues long. Trimming removed 1 base from V and 3 bases from J, with 10 bases in between. Germline-derived CDR1 and CDR2 are DFQATT and SNEGSKA (reference sequence). For the CDR3, the DNA is TGCAGTGCTAGAGTTAGCGGCAGCTACAATGAGCAGTTCTTC. Its translation: CSARVSGSYNEQFF.

There are a few counts of this clonotype. The rearrangement joins TRBV12-3 or TRBV12-4 to TRBJ2-1; D not certain. The CDR3 length is 11 residues. As DNA, the CDR3 is TGTGTCTCGCGTGGGCTCAATGAGCAGTTCTTC. Amino acid sequence: CVSRGLNEQFF.

Many counts were recorded for this clonotype. The chain uses TRBV7-2 and TRBJ2-2; D is unclear. Germline-derived CDR1 and CDR2 are SGHTA and FQGNSA. V was cut by 1 base and J by 0 bases, with 6 bases left in between. CDR3 length: 15 amino acids. The CDR3: CASSLGRTNTGELFF. CDR3 nucleotide sequence: TGTGCCAGCAGCTTAGGACGTACGAACACCGGGGAGCTGTTTTTT.

The chain is built from TRBV5-1 and TRBJ1-1, with D tentatively TRBD1 (5 bases). Germline assignment: CDR1 SGHRS and CDR2 YFSETQ. This CDR3 is 15 amino acids long. V lost 0 bases and J lost 3, with 12 bases in between. The CDR3 sequence: CASSLGGGSYTEAFF. CDR3 sequence (DNA): TGCGCCAGCAGCTTGGGTGGGGGGAGTTACACTGAAGCTTTCTTT.

CDR3 sequence: CASSSTTPSRGIQYF. CDR3 in DNA: TGTGCCAGCAGCTCGACCACTCCCTCCCGGGGCATTCAGTACTTC. The genes are TRBV5-4 and TRBJ2-4, with a tentative D call TRBD2 (5 bases). Deletions cut 3 bases from V and 9 bases from J, with 19 bases between. Germline V gene sequence: CDR1 SGHNT, CDR2 YYREEE (reference sequence). The CDR3 runs 15 residues.

The V call is TRBV5-1, the J call TRBJ2-6, with D perhaps matching TRBD1 (6 bases). CDR1 and CDR2 from the germline V gene are SGHRS and YFSETQ. Trimming took 4 bases from V and 0 from J, leaving 11 bases between them. The CDR3 is made up of 16 amino acids. As DNA, the CDR3 is TGCGCCAGCAGCGAGGGGACACACTCTGGGGCCAACGTCCTGACTTTC. This sequence encodes CASSEGTHSGANVLTF.

The genes are TRBV20-1 and TRBJ2-7; 13 nucleotides match TRBD2. The germline CDR1 and CDR2 sequences are DFQATT and SNEGSKA (reference sequence). CDR3 length: 18 amino acids. With V trimmed by 0 bases and J by 4 bases, 12 bases remained unmatched. The CDR3 region has the DNA TGCAGTGCTAGAGATCTGACTAGCGGGAGGCCACAACCGTACGAGCAGTACTTC. Its protein is CSARDLTSGRPQPYEQYF.

V usage is TRBV20-1 and J usage is TRBJ2-1, with D perhaps given as TRBD1 or TRBD2 (5 bases each). The ends were cut back, 2 bases at V and 0 bases at J, with 17 bases in the middle. This CDR3 region has 17 residues. CDR1 is DFQATT and CDR2 is SNEGSKA in the germline V gene (reference sequence). The DNA of the CDR3 is TGCAGTGCTAGACGCGCCCGGGACCCCAGCTCCTACAATGAGCAGTTCTTC. This codes for CSARRARDPSSYNEQFF.

CDR3 loop: CASSHSGGGPSETQYF. CDR3 sequence (DNA): TGTGCCAGCAGTCATAGCGGGGGAGGGCCTTCGGAGACCCAGTACTTC. V gene TRBV28 combines with J gene TRBJ2-5; 9 bases agree with TRBD2. Germline assignment: CDR1 MDHEN and CDR2 SYDVKM. The CDR3 sequence is 16 residues long. J was trimmed by 5 bases and V by 5 bases; bases with no gene match: 12.

This clonotype was counted between two and nine times. This chain joins TRBV6-2 or TRBV6-3 and TRBJ1-6; D perhaps matches TRBD1 (5 bases). The germline gives CDR1 MNHEY, CDR2 SVGEGT. V was clipped by 8 bases and J by 6 bases, with 11 bases between them. The CDR3 totals 13 residues. In DNA form, the CDR3 reads TGTGCCAGCCGGGACGTCGGTAATTCACCCCTCCACTTT. Translated, it gives CASRDVGNSPLHF.

This clonotype came up a few times. CDR3 DNA sequence: TGCAGTGCTAGAGATCAAACGGTGGGGATTGGCACAGATACGCAGTATTTT. This sequence encodes CSARDQTVGIGTDTQYF. The chain combines TRBV20-1 with TRBJ2-3; no reliable D call. Germline loops: CDR1 DFQATT, CDR2 SNEGSKA (reference sequence). V was trimmed by 0 bases and J by 1 base, leaving 17 bases between them. CDR3 length: 17 amino acids.

CDR3 sequence reads: CASAWGESEQYF. The CDR3 coding sequence is TGTGCCAGCGCCTGGGGGGAAAGCGAGCAGTACTTC. This rearrangement joins TRBV3-1 to TRBJ2-7, with D possibly TRBD2 on 6 matching bases. V lost 8 bases and J lost 6, with 14 bases in between. Germline lookup yields CDR1 LGHDT and CDR2 YNNKEL (reference sequence). The CDR3 has 12 amino acids.

This clonotype has at least ten counts. V and J are TRBV29-1 and TRBJ2-1, with D tentatively TRBD1 or TRBD2 (5 bases each). Germline V gene sequence: CDR1 SQVTM, CDR2 ANQGSEA. Trimming removed 6 bases from V and 10 bases from J, with 13 bases in between. The CDR3 is made up of 11 amino acids. CDR3 sequence (DNA): TGCAGCGTGGTTGAGGGGAGCGAGCAGTTCTTC. Protein: CSVVEGSEQFF.

This clonotype showed up just a few times. The gene calls are TRBV7-3 and TRBJ2-7; 8 positions agree with TRBD2. The length of the CDR3 is 15 residues. J lost 5 bases, V lost 4 bases, and 10 bases had no gene match. Germline loops: CDR1 SGHTA, CDR2 FQGTGA. The CDR3: CASSSDGGRLNEQYF. The CDR3 region has the DNA TGTGCCAGCAGCTCAGACGGCGGGAGGCTGAACGAGCAGTACTTC.

The gene calls are TRBV20-1 and TRBJ2-7; D is possibly TRBD1 (5 bases). Germline V lookup: CDR1 DFQATT, CDR2 SNEGSKA (reference sequence). The CDR3 loop spans 13 amino acids. The V and J ends lost 4 bases and 7 bases respectively, with 17 bases between them. CDR3 DNA sequence: TGCAGTGCTAAGGGGCCCCTAATGGGGGAGCAGTACTTC. It translates to CSAKGPLMGEQYF.

The gene calls are TRBV7-3 and TRBJ2-1; 11 bases match TRBD2. Trimming took 4 bases from V and 4 from J; bases not matched to a gene: 6. Looked up from germline, CDR1 is SGHTA and CDR2 is FQGTGA. The CDR3 is 16 residues long. CDR3 protein: CASSSLAGGYYNEQFF. CDR3 bases: TGTGCCAGCAGCTCCCTAGCGGGAGGCTATTACAATGAGCAGTTCTTC.

This clonotype has a count of ten or more. V gene TRBV5-6 combines with J gene TRBJ2-3; D gene ambiguous. Trimming shortened V by 2 bases and J by 2 bases, and 6 bases separated the two germline ends. CDR3 length: 13 amino acids. Germline values: CDR1 SGHDT, CDR2 YYEEEE. Here the CDR3 reads CASSFRPTDTQYF. The CDR3 DNA reads TGTGCCAGCAGCTTCCGACCCACAGATACGCAGTATTTT.